One sample yielded the 28 T cell receptor beta chains listed below, sequenced in a study of CD8 T cells in ankylosing spondylitis. TCRdb redid the calling of the 5' RACE reads with MiXCR, one entry per CDR3 protein. The data contain about 150,000 distinct CDR3 sequences, 9.5% to 12% of them singletons. The sample was blood, either unsorted or a sorted T cell fraction (not recorded which). All receptors derive from a female donor with ankylosing spondylitis or in good health (not recorded which).

This clonotype was seen repeatedly, ten times or more. J is TRBJ2-7 and V is TRBV10-3; 7 positions agree with TRBD1. Germline lookup yields CDR1 ENHRY and CDR2 SYGVKD. With V trimmed by 3 bases and J by 2 bases, 10 bases remained unmatched. This CDR3 is 16 amino acids long. CDR3 in amino acids: CAISEFTGTVAYEQYF. In nucleotides, the CDR3 is TGTGCCATCAGTGAATTCACCGGGACAGTCGCCTACGAGCAGTACTTC.

This clonotype appeared a few times. This may be a read error: a much more frequent sequence differs by one nucleotide. The chain employs TRBV15 and TRBJ1-2; 7 bases are a match to TRBD1. Germline V lookup: CDR1 LNHNV, CDR2 YYDKDF (reference sequence). The CDR3 length is 15 residues. The chain's CDR3 is CATSREGGTAYGDTF. CDR3 coding DNA: TGTGCCACCAGCAGAGAAGGAGGGACAGCCTATGGCGACACCTTC.

This chain uses TRBV5-1 with TRBJ2-7; 7 bases align to TRBD2. Germline V gives CDR1 SGHRS, CDR2 YFSETQ. The CDR3 has 17 residues. V gave up 4 bases and J gave up 0 bases; unmatched junction bases: 13. The CDR3 region is CASSGGGAGLSSYEQYF. CDR3 bases: TGCGCCAGCAGCGGTGGAGGAGCGGGACTAAGCTCCTACGAGCAGTACTTC.

This clonotype was recorded many times. V gene TRBV7-8 combines with J gene TRBJ1-1; no definite D call. Germline lookup yields CDR1 SGHVS and CDR2 FQNEAQ. V was pared by 6 bases and J by 7 bases, with 12 bases between. The CDR3 is made up of 12 amino acids. The DNA for the CDR3 is TGTGCCAGCAGGCCAGAGGCAGGTGAAGCTTTCTTT. Its protein is CASRPEAGEAFF.

This clonotype has at least ten counts. J is TRBJ2-2 and V is TRBV29-1; D is uncertain. Per the germline V gene, CDR1 is SQVTM and CDR2 is ANQGSEA. Trimming removed 6 bases at V and 6 bases at J, with 11 bases between. The CDR3 extends over 12 amino acids. This CDR3 reads CSVRLVAGELFF. The CDR3 DNA sequence: TGCAGCGTCCGTCTAGTTGCCGGGGAGCTGTTTTTT.

This clonotype was counted ten times or more. The V and J genes are TRBV7-2 and TRBJ1-1; D gene ambiguous. Germline values: CDR1 SGHTA, CDR2 FQGNSA. The CDR3 is 13 residues long. Deletions cut 4 bases from V and 1 base from J, with 7 bases between. The CDR3 protein is CASSWTENTEAFF. The CDR3 DNA reads TGTGCCAGCAGCTGGACGGAGAACACTGAAGCTTTCTTT.

The sample holds many counts of this clonotype. This rearrangement joins TRBV9 to TRBJ2-1; 15 nucleotides align to TRBD2. The germline V gene has CDR1 SGDLS and CDR2 YYNGEE. V shed 4 bases and J 8 bases; nucleotides not matched to a gene: 4. There are 15 residues in the CDR3. The CDR3 reads CASSPRTSGGDEQFF. CDR3 sequence (DNA): TGTGCCAGCAGCCCCCGGACTAGCGGGGGGGATGAGCAGTTCTTC.

This clonotype has a count of ten or more. This chain links TRBV9 with TRBJ2-5; 7 nucleotides match TRBD1. The trim removed 0 bases at V and 4 bases at J, leaving 6 bases unmatched. The germline gives CDR1 SGDLS, CDR2 YYNGEE. The CDR3 contains 15 residues. CDR3 nucleotides: TGTGCCAGCAGCGTAGAAGGGGGCATTGGAGAGACCCAGTACTTC. Its protein is CASSVEGGIGETQYF.

This clonotype was detected ten times or more. The chain uses TRBV29-1 and TRBJ1-1; D remains unclear. The V gene's germline CDR1 is SQVTM and CDR2 ANQGSEA. The CDR3 length is 12 residues. The CDR3 region has the DNA TGCACCTATTACGCGGTGAACACTGAAGCTTTCTTT. Residues: CTYYAVNTEAFF. Supplemented by reference TRBV29-1 and TRBJ1-1, the full variable domain reads SAVISQKPSRDICQRGTSLTIQCQVDSQVTMMFWYRQQPGQSLTLIATANQGSEATYESGFVIDKFPISRPNLTFSTLTVSNMSPEDSSIYLCTYYAVNTEAFFGQGTRLTVV.

Ten or more counts support this clonotype. The chain couples TRBV20-1 to TRBJ2-4; D possibly matches TRBD1 or TRBD2 (7 bases each). Germline CDR1 reads DFQATT; CDR2 reads SNEGSKA (reference sequence). This CDR3 contains 15 residues. CDR3 DNA sequence: TGCAGCTCGGATCGTAGCAGGGGGGGCAAAAACATTCAGTACTTC. As protein: CSSDRSRGGKNIQYF.

This clonotype came up many times. The CDR3 loop reads CALRGTGGAYEQYF. Here the CDR3 DNA reads TGCGCCTTACGGGGGACAGGGGGAGCCTACGAGCAGTACTTC. This sequence joins TRBV23-1 and TRBJ2-7; 11 nucleotides align to TRBD1. TRBV23-1 is designated an ORF whose function remains uncertain. J was trimmed by 2 bases and V by 11 bases; bases with no gene match: 8. The CDR3 spans 14 residues.

The chain joins TRBV20-1 to TRBJ1-2; no reliable D call. The CDR3 runs 14 residues. V was clipped by 3 bases and J by 5 bases, with 16 bases between them. Per germline, CDR1 DFQATT and CDR2 SNEGSKA (reference sequence). In DNA, the CDR3 is TGCAGTGCTAGTAATCCCGGGTCGCAATATGGCTACACCTTC. Its protein product is CSASNPGSQYGYTF.

Many counts were recorded for this clonotype. The chain links TRBV15 to TRBJ2-1, with D tentatively TRBD2 (5 bases). With 10 bases removed from V and 6 bases from J, the gap between germline ends came to 19 bases. This CDR3 is 14 amino acids long. Germline CDR1 LNHNV, CDR2 YYDKDF (reference sequence). CDR3 protein: CAISDSGVLNEQFF. CDR3 sequence (DNA): TGTGCCATCTCGGACTCCGGGGTTCTCAATGAGCAGTTCTTC. Together with reference TRBV15 and TRBJ2-1, the CDR3 gives the full variable domain: DAMVIQNPRYQVTQFGKPVTLSCSQTLNHNVMYWYQQKSSQAPKLLFHYYDKDFNNEADTPDNFQSRRPNTSFCFLDIRSPGLGDTAMYLCAISDSGVLNEQFFGPGTRLTVL.

This clonotype was counted many times. The DNA of the CDR3 is TGCGCCAGCAGCCAGTTGGGGCTAGCCAAAAACATTCAGTACTTC. It encodes CASSQLGLAKNIQYF. The gene calls are TRBV4-1 and TRBJ2-4; possible D gene TRBD1, 5 bases. Trimming left V 3 bases short and J 0 bases short, with 9 bases between. Germline loops: CDR1 MGHRA, CDR2 YSYEKL. The CDR3 spans 15 residues.

The chain joins TRBV19 to TRBJ1-2; D may be TRBD1 (6 bases). Trimming took 3 bases from V and 4 from J, leaving 18 bases between them. This CDR3 contains 16 residues. The germline CDR1 and CDR2 sequences are LNHDA and SQIVND (reference sequence). DNA for the CDR3: TGTGCCAGTAGTATCCGTTTACAGGGTATATCCTATGGCTACACCTTC. This encodes CASSIRLQGISYGYTF.

Many counts were recorded for this clonotype. This chain joins TRBV28 and TRBJ1-1, with D perhaps TRBD1 (5 bases). The CDR3 has 14 residues. The germline V gene has CDR1 MDHEN and CDR2 SYDVKM. V was cut by 9 bases and J by 1 base, with 15 bases left in between. The CDR3 nucleotides read TGTGCCAGTCGATCTGGGACGGGGAACACTGAAGCTTTCTTT. It encodes CASRSGTGNTEAFF.

There are many counts of this clonotype. This rearrangement joins TRBV6-1 to TRBJ1-1; a weak D match, TRBD1 (5 bases). The CDR3 consists of 14 residues. In germline, CDR1 is MNHNS, CDR2 SASEGT. V was pared by 4 bases and J by 3 bases, with 12 bases between. The CDR3 sequence is CASSVGGTDTEAFF. CDR3 bases: TGTGCCAGCAGTGTTGGGGGAACAGACACTGAAGCTTTCTTT.

This clonotype was detected many times. V gene TRBV5-1 combines with J gene TRBJ2-3; no firm D call. Germline-derived CDR1 and CDR2 are SGHRS and YFSETQ. This CDR3 region has 17 residues. Deletions cut 0 bases from V and 0 bases from J, with 14 bases between. CDR3 in DNA: TGCGCCAGCAGCTTGGTGGGATCAATTACCAGCACAGATACGCAGTATTTT. This sequence encodes CASSLVGSITSTDTQYF.

This clonotype was seen ten or more times. This rearrangement joins TRBV12-3 or TRBV12-4 to TRBJ1-3; D uncertain. CDR3 size: 14 residues. Trimming removed 8 bases at V and 1 base at J, with 12 bases between. The CDR3 loop is CASARRDSGNTIYF. For the CDR3, the DNA is TGTGCCAGCGCCCGGAGGGATTCTGGAAACACCATATATTTT.

In this sample, this clonotype turned up many times. The chain combines TRBV5-8 with TRBJ1-2; 7 bases match TRBD1. Trimming removed 4 bases from V and 2 bases from J; junction bases left unmatched: 11. The CDR3 extends over 16 amino acids. Germline CDR1 SGHTS, CDR2 YDEGEE. In DNA form, the CDR3 reads TGTGCCAGCAGCCATTATATGACAGGGTCCAACTATGGCTACACCTTC. Translation gives CASSHYMTGSNYGYTF.

This clonotype was counted many times. The rearrangement uses TRBV15 and TRBJ1-5; D call uncertain. The V gene's germline CDR1 is LNHNV and CDR2 YYDKDF (reference sequence). CDR3 size: 17 residues. V was clipped by 3 bases and J by 5 bases, with 20 bases between them. The CDR3, as DNA: TGTGCCACCAGCAGCAGAGAGGAGGCAAACGAAGATCAGCCCCAGCATTTT. Protein product: CATSSREEANEDQPQHF.

Turning to this clonotype: A much larger clone sits a single nucleotide away, making a read error possible. The chain recombines TRBV7-9 with TRBJ1-1; D may be TRBD1 (6 bases). Per the germline V gene, CDR1 is SEHNR and CDR2 is FQNEAQ (reference sequence). This CDR3 spans 17 amino acids. The CDR3 region has the DNA TGTGCCAGCAGCTCCCGGTGGCAACTACACAGGGAAACTGAAGCTTACTTT. Translated, it gives CASSSRWQLHRETEAYF.

In this sample, this clonotype turned up a few times. The chain carries TRBV5-6 and TRBJ1-5; 7 bases map to TRBD1. From germline, CDR1 is SGHDT and CDR2 YYEEEE. The CDR3 spans 16 residues. With 4 bases clipped from V and 3 bases from J, the junction kept 10 bases outside the gene matches. In DNA form, the CDR3 reads TGTGCCAGCAGCGATCGACAGGGAGGACTCAATCAGCCCCAGCATTTT. Translation: CASSDRQGGLNQPQHF.

V usage is TRBV3-1 and J usage is TRBJ2-7, with D possibly TRBD2 on 5 matching bases. Germline assignment: CDR1 LGHDT and CDR2 YNNKEL (reference sequence). CDR3 length equals 13 residues. The germline V and J ends were trimmed by 4 bases and 1 base, with 8 bases remaining between them. The CDR3 protein is CASSRSGSYEQYF. CDR3 DNA: TGTGCCAGCAGCCGGAGCGGTTCCTACGAGCAGTACTTC.

This clonotype has at least ten counts. The germline gene is not matched at one end of the junction; a read error may be the cause. V is TRBV3-1 and J is TRBJ1-2, with D perhaps matching TRBD1 (6 bases). From germline, CDR1 is LGHDT and CDR2 YNNKEL (reference sequence). The CDR3 has 15 residues. The CDR3 coding sequence is TGTGCCAGCTGCCACCCGGACAGACAACCCTCTGGCTACACCTTC. It codes for CASCHPDRQPSGYTF.

This clonotype was detected ten times or more. The chain links TRBV5-1 to TRBJ2-1, with TRBD2 identical over 9 bases. The CDR3 runs 16 residues. The V segment lost 2 bases and the J segment 10 bases; nucleotides outside the gene matches: 13. Germline V lookup: CDR1 SGHRS, CDR2 YFSETQ. CDR3 in DNA: TGCGCCAGCAGCTTTCGGACTAGCGTAACCTTTTCGGAGCAGTTCTTC. This encodes CASSFRTSVTFSEQFF.

This clonotype occurred many times. The rearrangement links TRBV27 to TRBJ1-2, with a weak D call TRBD1 (5 bases). The CDR3 length is 12 residues. Trimming shortened V by 6 bases and J by 8 bases, and 13 bases separated the two germline ends. Per the germline V gene, CDR1 is MNHEY and CDR2 is SMNVEV (reference sequence). This CDR3 is CASSLAGDGYTF. In DNA, the CDR3 is TGTGCCAGCAGCTTAGCTGGGGACGGCTACACCTTC.

This clonotype was counted ten times or more. CDR3 in DNA: TGTGCCAGCAGCCGAGAGTGGAGCGGGGAGCTGTTTTTT. Translating gives CASSREWSGELFF. The chain links TRBV12-3 or TRBV12-4 to TRBJ2-2; the D is unclear. V lost 6 bases to trimming and J lost 7 bases, with 12 bases between them. The length of the CDR3 is 13 residues.